The T cell receptor (beta chain) described here comes from a study of memory CD4+ T cells and cytomegalovirus serostatus. Study overall: Donors were healthy Belgian adults, 9 or 10 CMV seropositive and roughly 25 seronegative.

Single viable CD3+CD4+CD8-CD45RO+ cells were sorted as the memory CD4+ T cells. Profiled with immunoSEQ multiplex PCR; TCRdb holds only in-frame clones, not every one. Here the sample spans about 44,000 clones, about 80% being singletons. V lost 5 bases and J 9 bases, leaving 19 bases between the germline ends. Germline loops: CDR1 SGHAT, CDR2 FQNNGV. This CDR3 is built from 14 residues. Specimen: memory CD4+ T cells from blood. The chain is built from TRBV11-2 and TRBJ2-5, with D possibly being TRBD1 (6 bases). This sequence was found in an adult in good health and CMV-seronegative. Written as DNA, the CDR3 is TGTGCCAGCAGCCCTGCAGTGGATCAGGGGTCCCAGTACTTC. It yields the protein CASSPAVDQGSQYF.